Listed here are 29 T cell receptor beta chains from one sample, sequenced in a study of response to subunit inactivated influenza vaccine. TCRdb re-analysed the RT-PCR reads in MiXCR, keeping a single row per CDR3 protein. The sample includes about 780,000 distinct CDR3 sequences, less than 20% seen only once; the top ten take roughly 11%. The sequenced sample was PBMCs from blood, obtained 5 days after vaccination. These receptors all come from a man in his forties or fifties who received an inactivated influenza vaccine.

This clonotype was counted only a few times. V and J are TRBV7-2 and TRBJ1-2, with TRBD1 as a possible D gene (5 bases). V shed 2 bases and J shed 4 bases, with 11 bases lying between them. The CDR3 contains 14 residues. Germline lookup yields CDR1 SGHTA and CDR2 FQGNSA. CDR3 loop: CASSLRGEVYGYTF. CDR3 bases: TGTGCCAGCAGCTTACGGGGGGAGGTCTATGGCTACACCTTC.

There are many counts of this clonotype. CDR3 nucleotide sequence: TGTGCCAGCACCCCGTCGGCGGGAAGCTACAATGAGCAGTTCTTC. Translation gives CASTPSAGSYNEQFF. The chain is built from TRBV4-2 and TRBJ2-1; tentative D call: TRBD2 (6 bases). There are 15 residues in the CDR3. Germline CDR1 is LGHNA and CDR2 is YNFKEQ. Trimming pared 7 bases from V and 3 bases from J, leaving 16 bases between.

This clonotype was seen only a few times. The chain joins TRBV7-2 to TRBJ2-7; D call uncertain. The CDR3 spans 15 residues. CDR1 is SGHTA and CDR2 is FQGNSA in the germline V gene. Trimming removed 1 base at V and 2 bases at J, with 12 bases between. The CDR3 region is CASSLEGMSPYEQYF. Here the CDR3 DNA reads TGTGCCAGCAGCTTAGAAGGGATGTCTCCCTACGAGCAGTACTTC.

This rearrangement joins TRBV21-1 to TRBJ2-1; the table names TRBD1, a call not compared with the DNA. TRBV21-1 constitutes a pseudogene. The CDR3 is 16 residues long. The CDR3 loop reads CASSIRTGVSRHEQFF. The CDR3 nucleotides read TGTGCCAGCAGCATACGGACAGGGGTCTCGCGGCATGAGCAGTTCTTC.

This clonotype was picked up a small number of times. CDR3 DNA: TGTGCCAGCTCACCGCTAGCGGGAAAAGAGACCCAGTACTTC. This gives the protein CASSPLAGKETQYF. The rearrangement joins TRBV18 to TRBJ2-5, with 9 bases aligning to TRBD2. From germline, CDR1 is KGHSH and CDR2 LQKENI. This CDR3 region has 14 residues. V gave up 3 bases and J gave up 3 bases; unmatched junction bases: 2.

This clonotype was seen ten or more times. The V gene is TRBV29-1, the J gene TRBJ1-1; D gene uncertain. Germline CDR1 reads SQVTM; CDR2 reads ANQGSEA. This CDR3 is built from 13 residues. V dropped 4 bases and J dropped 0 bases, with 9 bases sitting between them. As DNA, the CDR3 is TGCAGCGTTGGCGGGGATATGAACACTGAAGCTTTCTTT. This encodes CSVGGDMNTEAFF.

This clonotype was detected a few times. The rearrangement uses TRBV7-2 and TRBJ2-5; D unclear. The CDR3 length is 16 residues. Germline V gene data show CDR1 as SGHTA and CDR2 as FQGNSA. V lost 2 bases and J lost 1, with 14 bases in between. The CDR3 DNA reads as TGTGCCAGCAGCTTATCTCTGAACACGCCCCAAGAGACCCAGTACTTC. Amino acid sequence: CASSLSLNTPQETQYF.

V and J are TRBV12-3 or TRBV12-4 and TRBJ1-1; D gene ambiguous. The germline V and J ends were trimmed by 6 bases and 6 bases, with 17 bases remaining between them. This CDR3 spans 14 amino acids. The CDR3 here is CASSNSFIGPEAFF. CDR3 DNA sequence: TGTGCCAGCAGCAACTCTTTCATCGGCCCTGAAGCTTTCTTT.

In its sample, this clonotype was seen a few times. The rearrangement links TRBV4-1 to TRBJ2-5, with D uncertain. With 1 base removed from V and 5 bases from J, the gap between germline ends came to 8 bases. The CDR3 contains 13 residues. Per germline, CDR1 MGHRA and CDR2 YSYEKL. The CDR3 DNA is TGCGCCAGCAGCCAAGGGGTGGTGGAGACCCAGTACTTC. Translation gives CASSQGVVETQYF.

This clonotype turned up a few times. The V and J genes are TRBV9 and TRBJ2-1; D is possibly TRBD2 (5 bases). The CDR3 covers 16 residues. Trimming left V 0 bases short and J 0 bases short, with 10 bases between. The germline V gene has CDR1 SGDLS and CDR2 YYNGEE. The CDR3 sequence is CASSVATRSSYNEQFF. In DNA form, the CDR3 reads TGTGCCAGCAGCGTAGCTACTAGGAGCTCCTACAATGAGCAGTTCTTC.

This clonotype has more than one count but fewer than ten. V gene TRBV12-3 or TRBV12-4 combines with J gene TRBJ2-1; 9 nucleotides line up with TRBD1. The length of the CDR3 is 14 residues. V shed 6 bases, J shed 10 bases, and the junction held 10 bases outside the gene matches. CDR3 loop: CASRRDRVEGEQFF. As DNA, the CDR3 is TGTGCCAGCAGGCGGGACAGGGTGGAAGGGGAGCAGTTCTTC.

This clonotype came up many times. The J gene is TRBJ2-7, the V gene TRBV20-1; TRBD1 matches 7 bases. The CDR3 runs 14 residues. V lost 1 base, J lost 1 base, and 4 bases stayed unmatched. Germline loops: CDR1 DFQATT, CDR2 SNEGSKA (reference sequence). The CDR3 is CSARVGGGSYEQYF. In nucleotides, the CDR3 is TGCAGTGCTAGAGTAGGGGGCGGGTCCTACGAGCAGTACTTC.

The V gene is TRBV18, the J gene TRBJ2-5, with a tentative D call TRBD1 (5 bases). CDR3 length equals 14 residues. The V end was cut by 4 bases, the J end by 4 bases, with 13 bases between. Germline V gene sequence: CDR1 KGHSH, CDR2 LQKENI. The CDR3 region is CASSLQGAGETQYF. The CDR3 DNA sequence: TGTGCCAGCTCACTGCAAGGGGCCGGAGAGACCCAGTACTTC.

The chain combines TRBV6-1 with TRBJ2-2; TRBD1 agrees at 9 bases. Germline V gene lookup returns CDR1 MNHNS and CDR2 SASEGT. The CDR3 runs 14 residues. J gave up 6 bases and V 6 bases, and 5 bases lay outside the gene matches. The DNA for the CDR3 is TGTGCCAGCAGACAGGACAGGGGCGCCGGGGAGCTGTTTTTT. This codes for CASRQDRGAGELFF.

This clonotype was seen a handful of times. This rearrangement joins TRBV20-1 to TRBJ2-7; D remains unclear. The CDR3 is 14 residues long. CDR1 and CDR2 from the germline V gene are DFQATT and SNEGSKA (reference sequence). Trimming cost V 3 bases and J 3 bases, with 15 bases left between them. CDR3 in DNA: TGCAGTGCTAGGCCCTCTGGAAAGGGCTACGAGCAGTACTTC. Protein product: CSARPSGKGYEQYF.

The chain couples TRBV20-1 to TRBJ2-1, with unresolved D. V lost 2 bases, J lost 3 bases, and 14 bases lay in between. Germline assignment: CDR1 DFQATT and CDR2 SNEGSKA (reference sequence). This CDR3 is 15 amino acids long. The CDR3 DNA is TGCAGTGCTAGAACGGTGGGTACTAACTACAATGAGCAGTTCTTC. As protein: CSARTVGTNYNEQFF.

In DNA form, the CDR3 reads TGTGCCATCAGTGAGCCGGGGACAGGGAAAGATACGCAGTATTTT. This encodes CAISEPGTGKDTQYF. V is TRBV10-3 and J is TRBJ2-3; 9 bases align to TRBD1. Trimming cost V 2 bases and J 5 bases; bases outside gene matches: 5. The CDR3 totals 15 residues. The germline V gene has CDR1 ENHRY and CDR2 SYGVKD.

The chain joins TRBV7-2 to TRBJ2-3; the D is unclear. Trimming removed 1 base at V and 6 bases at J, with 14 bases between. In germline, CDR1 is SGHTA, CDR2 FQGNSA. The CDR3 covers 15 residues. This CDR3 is CASSLDPGGYDTQYF. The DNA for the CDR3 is TGTGCCAGCAGCTTAGATCCGGGCGGCTACGATACGCAGTATTTT.

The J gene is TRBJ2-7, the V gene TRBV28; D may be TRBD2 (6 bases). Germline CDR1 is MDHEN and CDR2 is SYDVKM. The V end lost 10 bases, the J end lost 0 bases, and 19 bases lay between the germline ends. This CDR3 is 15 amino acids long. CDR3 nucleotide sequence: TGTGCCATTGAGAGCCCAGCGGGTAACTCCTACGAGCAGTACTTC. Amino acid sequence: CAIESPAGNSYEQYF.

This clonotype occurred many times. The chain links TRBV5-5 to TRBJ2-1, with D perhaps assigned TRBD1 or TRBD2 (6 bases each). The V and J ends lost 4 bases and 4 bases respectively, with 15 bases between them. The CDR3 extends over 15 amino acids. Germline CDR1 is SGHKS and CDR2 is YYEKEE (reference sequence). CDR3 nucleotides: TGTGCCAGCAGCCTAGAGGGGGGTCGATACAATGAGCAGTTCTTC. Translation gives CASSLEGGRYNEQFF.

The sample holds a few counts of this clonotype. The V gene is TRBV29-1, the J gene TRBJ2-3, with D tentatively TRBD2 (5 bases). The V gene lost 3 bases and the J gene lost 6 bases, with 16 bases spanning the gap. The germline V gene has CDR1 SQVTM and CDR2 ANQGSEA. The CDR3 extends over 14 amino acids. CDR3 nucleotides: TGCAGCGTTGAGCCACGGGGAATGGAGGATACGCAGTATTTT. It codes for CSVEPRGMEDTQYF.

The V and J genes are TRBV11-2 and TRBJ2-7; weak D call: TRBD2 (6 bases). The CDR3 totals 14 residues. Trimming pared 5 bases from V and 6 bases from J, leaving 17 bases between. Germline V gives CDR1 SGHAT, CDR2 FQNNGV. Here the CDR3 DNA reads TGTGCCAGCAGCACTGCGGGACGGATGGCCGAGCAGTACTTC. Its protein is CASSTAGRMAEQYF. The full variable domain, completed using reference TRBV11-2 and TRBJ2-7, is EAGVAQSPRYKIIEKRQSVAFWCNPISGHATLYWYQQILGQGPKLLIQFQNNGVVDDSQLPKDRFSAERLKGVDSTLKIQPAKLEDSAVYLCASSTAGRMAEQYFGPGTRLTVT.

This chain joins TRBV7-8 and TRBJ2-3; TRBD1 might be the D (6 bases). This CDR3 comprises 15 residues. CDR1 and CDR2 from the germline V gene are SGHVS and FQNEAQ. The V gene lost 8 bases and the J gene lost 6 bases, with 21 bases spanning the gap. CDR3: CASATGTSMRDTQYF. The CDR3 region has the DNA TGTGCCAGCGCTACAGGGACATCAATGAGGGATACGCAGTATTTT.

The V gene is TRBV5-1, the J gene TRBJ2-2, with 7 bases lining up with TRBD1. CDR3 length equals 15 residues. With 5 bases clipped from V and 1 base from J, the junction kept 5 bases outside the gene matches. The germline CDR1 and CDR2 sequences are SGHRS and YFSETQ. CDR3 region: CASRKGQMNTGELFF. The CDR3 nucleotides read TGCGCCAGCAGAAAGGGACAGATGAACACCGGGGAGCTGTTTTTT.

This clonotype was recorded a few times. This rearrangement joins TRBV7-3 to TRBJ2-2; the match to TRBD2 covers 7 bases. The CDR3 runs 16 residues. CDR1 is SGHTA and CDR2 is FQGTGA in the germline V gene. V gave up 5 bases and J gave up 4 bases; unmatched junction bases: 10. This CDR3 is CASSPSGVGGTGELFF. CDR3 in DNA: TGTGCCAGCAGCCCAAGCGGGGTAGGAGGCACCGGGGAGCTGTTTTTT. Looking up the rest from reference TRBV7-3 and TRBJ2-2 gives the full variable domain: GAGVSQTPSNKVTEKGKYVELRCDPISGHTALYWYRQSLGQGPEFLIYFQGTGAADDSGLPNDRFFAVRPEGSVSTLKIQRTERGDSAVYLCASSPSGVGGTGELFFGEGSRLTVL.

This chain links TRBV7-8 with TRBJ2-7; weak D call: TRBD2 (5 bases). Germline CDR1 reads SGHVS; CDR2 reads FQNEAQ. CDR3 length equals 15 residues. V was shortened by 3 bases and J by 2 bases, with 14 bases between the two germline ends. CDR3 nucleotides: TGTGCCAGCAGCTTTCGAGAGACTACTGCCTACGAGCAGTACTTC. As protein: CASSFRETTAYEQYF.

CDR3 sequence: CASSYSWSGQETQYF. Written as DNA, the CDR3 is TGTGCCAGCAGTTACTCATGGAGCGGCCAAGAGACCCAGTACTTC. The chain recombines TRBV6-5 with TRBJ2-5; perhaps TRBD2 as D (5 bases). From germline, CDR1 is MNHEY and CDR2 SVGAGI. V shed 0 bases and J shed 1 base, with 9 bases lying between them. This CDR3 comprises 15 residues.

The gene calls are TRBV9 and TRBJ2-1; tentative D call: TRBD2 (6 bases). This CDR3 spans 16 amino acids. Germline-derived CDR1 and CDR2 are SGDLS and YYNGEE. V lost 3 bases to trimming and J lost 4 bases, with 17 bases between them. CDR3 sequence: CASSGFGTGGYNEQFF. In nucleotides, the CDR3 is TGTGCCAGCAGCGGATTCGGGACCGGGGGTTACAATGAGCAGTTCTTC.

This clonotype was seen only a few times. The CDR3 DNA follows: TGCAGTGCTAGAGGGACTAGCGGGATAGGTACGCAGTATTTT. This gives the protein CSARGTSGIGTQYF. J is TRBJ2-3 and V is TRBV20-1; 12 nucleotides match TRBD2. This CDR3 has 14 amino acids. CDR1 DFQATT and CDR2 SNEGSKA come from the germline V gene (reference sequence). V lost 1 base to trimming and J lost 8 bases; unmatched junction nucleotides: 4.